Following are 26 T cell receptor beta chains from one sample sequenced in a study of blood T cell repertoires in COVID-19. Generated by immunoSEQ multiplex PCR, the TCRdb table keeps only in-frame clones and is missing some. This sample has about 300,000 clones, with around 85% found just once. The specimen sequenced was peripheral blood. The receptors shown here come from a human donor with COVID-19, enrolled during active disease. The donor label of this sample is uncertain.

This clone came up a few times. The CDR3 coding sequence is TGTGCCAGCAGCTCCTGGGGAGGGGGGGCTCAGCCCCAGCATTTT. The encoded protein is CASSSWGGGAQPQHF. The J gene is TRBJ1-5, the V gene TRBV7-2, with TRBD1 as a possible D gene (6 bases). The germline V and J ends were trimmed by 4 bases and 6 bases, with 16 bases remaining between them. This CDR3 is built from 15 residues. Germline V lookup: CDR1 SGHTA, CDR2 FQGNSA. The whole variable domain, filled in from reference TRBV7-2 and TRBJ1-5, reads GAGVSQSPSNKVTEKGKDVELRCDPISGHTALYWYRQSLGQGLEFLIYFQGNSAPDKSGLPSDRFSAERTGGSVSTLTIQRTQQEDSAVYLCASSSWGGGAQPQHFGDGTRLSIL.

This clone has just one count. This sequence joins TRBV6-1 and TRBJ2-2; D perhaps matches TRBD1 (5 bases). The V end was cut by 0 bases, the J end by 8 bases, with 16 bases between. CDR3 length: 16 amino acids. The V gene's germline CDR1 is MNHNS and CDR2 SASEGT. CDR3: CASSEAIAGYDGELFF. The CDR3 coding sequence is TGTGCCAGCAGTGAAGCGATAGCAGGGTATGATGGGGAGCTGTTTTTT.

CDR3 nucleotides: TGTGCCAGCTCGTGGGCAGGGGGCATGAACACTGAAGCTTTCTTT. This codes for CASSWAGGMNTEAFF. The V call is TRBV7-2, the J call TRBJ1-1, with TRBD1 identical over 8 bases. The CDR3 is 15 amino acids. Germline values: CDR1 SGHTA, CDR2 FQGNSA. Unmatched junction bases numbered 8, after V lost 8 bases and J lost 0 bases.

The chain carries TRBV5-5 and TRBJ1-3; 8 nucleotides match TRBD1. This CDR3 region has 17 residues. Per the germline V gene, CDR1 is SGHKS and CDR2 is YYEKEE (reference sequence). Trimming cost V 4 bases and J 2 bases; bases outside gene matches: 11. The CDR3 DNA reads TGTGCCAGCAGCACCCCGGGCAGGGGGCTCGCTGGAAACACCATATATTTT. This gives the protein CASSTPGRGLAGNTIYF. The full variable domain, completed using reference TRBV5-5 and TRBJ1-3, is DAGVTQSPTHLIKTRGQQVTLRCSPISGHKSVSWYQQVLGQGPQFIFQYYEKEERGRGNFPDRFSARQFPNYSSELNVNALLLGDSALYLCASSTPGRGLAGNTIYFGEGSWLTVV.

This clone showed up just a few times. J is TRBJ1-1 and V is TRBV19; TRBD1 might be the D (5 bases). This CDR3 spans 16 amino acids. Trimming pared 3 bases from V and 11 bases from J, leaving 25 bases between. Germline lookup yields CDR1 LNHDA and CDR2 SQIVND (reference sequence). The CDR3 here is CASSISRGEYGPRAFF. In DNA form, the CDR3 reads TGTGCCAGTAGTATCTCTAGGGGTGAATATGGACCGCGGGCTTTCTTT.

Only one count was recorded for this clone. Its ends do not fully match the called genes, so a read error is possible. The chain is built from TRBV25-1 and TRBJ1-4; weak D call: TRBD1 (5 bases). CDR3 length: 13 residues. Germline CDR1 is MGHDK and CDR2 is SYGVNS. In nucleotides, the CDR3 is TGTGCCAGCAGTGAACAGGGTAATGACAAACTGTTTTTT. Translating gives CASSEQGNDKLFF. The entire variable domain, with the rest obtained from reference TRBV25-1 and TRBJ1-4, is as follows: EADIYQTPRYLVIGTGKKITLECSQTMGHDKMYWYQQDPGMELHLIHYSYGVNSTEKGDLSSESTVSRIRTEHFPLTLESARPSHTSQYLCASSEQGNDKLFFGSGTQLSVL.

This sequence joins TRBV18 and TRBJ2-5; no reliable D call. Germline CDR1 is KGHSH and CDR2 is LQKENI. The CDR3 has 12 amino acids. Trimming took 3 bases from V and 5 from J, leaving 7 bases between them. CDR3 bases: TGTGCCAGCTCACCGATCCGGGAGACCCAGTACTTC. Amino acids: CASSPIRETQYF.

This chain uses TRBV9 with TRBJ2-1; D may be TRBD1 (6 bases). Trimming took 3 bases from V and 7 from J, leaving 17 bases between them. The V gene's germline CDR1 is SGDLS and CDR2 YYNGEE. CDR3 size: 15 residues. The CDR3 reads CASSARDMDVNEQFF. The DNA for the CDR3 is TGTGCCAGCAGCGCCCGGGACATGGATGTTAATGAGCAGTTCTTC.

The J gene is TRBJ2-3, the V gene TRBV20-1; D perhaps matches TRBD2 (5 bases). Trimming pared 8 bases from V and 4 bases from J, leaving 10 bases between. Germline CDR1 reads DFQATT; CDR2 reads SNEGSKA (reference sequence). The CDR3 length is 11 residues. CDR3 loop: CSPWESDTQYF. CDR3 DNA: TGCAGTCCGTGGGAGTCAGATACGCAGTATTTT.

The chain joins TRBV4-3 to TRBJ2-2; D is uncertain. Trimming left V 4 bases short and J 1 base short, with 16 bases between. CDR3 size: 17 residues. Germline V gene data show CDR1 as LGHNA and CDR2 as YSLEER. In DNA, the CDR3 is TGCGCCAGCAGCCCATTTTTCTCCATACTGAACACCGGGGAGCTGTTTTTT. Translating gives CASSPFFSILNTGELFF.

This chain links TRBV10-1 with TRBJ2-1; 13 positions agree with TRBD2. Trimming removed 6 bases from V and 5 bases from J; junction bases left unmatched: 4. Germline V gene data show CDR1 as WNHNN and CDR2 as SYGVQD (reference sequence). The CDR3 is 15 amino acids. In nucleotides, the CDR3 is TGCGCCAGCAGGTCCGGGACTAGCGGGAACAATGAGCAGTTCTTC. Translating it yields CASRSGTSGNNEQFF.

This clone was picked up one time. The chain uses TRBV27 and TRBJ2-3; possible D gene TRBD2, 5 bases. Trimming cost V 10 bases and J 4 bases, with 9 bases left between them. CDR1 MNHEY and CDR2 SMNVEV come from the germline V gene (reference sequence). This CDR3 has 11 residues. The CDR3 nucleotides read TGTGCCATCCGGGGTCCAGATACGCAGTATTTT. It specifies CAIRGPDTQYF.

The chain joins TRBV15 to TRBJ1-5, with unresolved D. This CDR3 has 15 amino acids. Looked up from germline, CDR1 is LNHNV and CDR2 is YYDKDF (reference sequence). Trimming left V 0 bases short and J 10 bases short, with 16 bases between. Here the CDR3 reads CATSRDLAGHSPQHF. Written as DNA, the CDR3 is TGTGCCACCAGCAGAGATCTGGCAGGCCATTCCCCCCAGCATTTT.

CDR3 loop: CASSQDPSNTGELFF. The CDR3 nucleotides read TGTGCCAGCAGCCAAGATCCTTCGAACACCGGGGAGCTGTTTTTT. The chain carries TRBV3-1 (or the pseudogene TRBV3-2) and TRBJ2-2, with D uncertain. The V gene's germline CDR1 is LGHDT and CDR2 YNNKEL (reference sequence). The CDR3 sequence is 15 residues long. Trimming took 0 bases from V and 0 from J, leaving 5 bases between them.

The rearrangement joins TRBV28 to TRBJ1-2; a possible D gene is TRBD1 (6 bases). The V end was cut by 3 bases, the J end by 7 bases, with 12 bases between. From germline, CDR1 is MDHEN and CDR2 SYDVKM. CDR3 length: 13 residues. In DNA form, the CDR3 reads TGTGCCAGCAGTTTCGGGTCAGGGGCTGGCTACACCTTC. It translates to CASSFGSGAGYTF.

CDR3 DNA sequence: TGTGCCAGCAGTGAAGCCTCCGGACTACCTGAGAATGAGCAGTTCTTC. This sequence encodes CASSEASGLPENEQFF. The rearrangement links TRBV6-1 to TRBJ2-1; a possible D gene is TRBD2 (6 bases). The germline V gene encodes CDR1 MNHNS and CDR2 SASEGT. V was clipped by 0 bases and J by 7 bases, with 16 bases between them. This CDR3 region has 16 residues.

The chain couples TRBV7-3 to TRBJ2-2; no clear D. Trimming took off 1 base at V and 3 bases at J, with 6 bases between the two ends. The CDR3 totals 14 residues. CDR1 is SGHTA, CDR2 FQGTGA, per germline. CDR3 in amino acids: CASSLNSDTGELFF. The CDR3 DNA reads TGTGCCAGCAGCTTAAACAGTGACACCGGGGAGCTGTTTTTT.

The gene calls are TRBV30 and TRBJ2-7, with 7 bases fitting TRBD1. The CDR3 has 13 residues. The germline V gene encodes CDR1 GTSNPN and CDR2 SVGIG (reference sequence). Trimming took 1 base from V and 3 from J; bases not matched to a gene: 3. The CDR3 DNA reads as TGTGCCTGGAGTGGGACAGGTGGCTACGAGCAGTACTTC. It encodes CAWSGTGGYEQYF. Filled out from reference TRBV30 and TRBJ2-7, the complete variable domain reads SQTIHQWPATLVQPVGSPLSLECTVEGTSNPNLYWYRQAAGRGLQLLFYSVGIGQISSEVPQNLSASRPQDRQFILSSKKLLLSDSGFYLCAWSGTGGYEQYFGPGTRLTVT.

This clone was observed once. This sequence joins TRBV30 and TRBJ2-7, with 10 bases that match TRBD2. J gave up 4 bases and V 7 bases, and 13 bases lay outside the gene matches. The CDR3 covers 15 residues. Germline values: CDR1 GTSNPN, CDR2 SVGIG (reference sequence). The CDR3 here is CASQGSSGSLYEQYF. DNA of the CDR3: TGTGCCTCCCAAGGGTCTAGCGGGAGTCTATACGAGCAGTACTTC.

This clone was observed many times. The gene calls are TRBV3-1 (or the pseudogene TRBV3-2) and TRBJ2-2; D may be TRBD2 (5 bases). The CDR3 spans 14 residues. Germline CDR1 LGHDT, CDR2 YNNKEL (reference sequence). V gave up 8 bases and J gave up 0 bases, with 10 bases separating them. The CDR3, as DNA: TGTGCCAGCGAGTGGGGAGCGAACACCGGGGAGCTGTTTTTT. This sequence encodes CASEWGANTGELFF.

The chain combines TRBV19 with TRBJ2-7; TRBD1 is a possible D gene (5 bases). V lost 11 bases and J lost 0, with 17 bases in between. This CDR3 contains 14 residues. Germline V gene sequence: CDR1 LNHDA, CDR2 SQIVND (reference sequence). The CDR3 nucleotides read TGTGCCGGGAAACAGGCCTTAAGCTCCTACGAGCAGTACTTC. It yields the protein CAGKQALSSYEQYF.

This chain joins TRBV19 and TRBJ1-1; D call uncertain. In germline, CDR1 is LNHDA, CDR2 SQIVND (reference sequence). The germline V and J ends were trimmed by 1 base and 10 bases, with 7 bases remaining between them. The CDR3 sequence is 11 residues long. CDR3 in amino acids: CASSIVGAAFF. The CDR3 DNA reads TGTGCCAGTAGTATAGTTGGAGCAGCTTTCTTT.

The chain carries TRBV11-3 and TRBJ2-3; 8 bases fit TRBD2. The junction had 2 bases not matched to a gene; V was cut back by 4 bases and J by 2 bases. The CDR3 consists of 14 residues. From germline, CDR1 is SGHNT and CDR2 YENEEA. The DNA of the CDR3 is TGTGCCAGCAGCTCAGGACTAGCCACAGATACGCAGTATTTT. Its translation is CASSSGLATDTQYF.

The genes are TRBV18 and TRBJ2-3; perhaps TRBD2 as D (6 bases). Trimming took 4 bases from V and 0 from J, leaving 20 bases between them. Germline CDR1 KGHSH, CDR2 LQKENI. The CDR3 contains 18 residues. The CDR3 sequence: CASSRAMGGQTSTDTQYF. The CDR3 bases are TGTGCCAGCTCACGAGCGATGGGGGGTCAAACTAGCACAGATACGCAGTATTTT.

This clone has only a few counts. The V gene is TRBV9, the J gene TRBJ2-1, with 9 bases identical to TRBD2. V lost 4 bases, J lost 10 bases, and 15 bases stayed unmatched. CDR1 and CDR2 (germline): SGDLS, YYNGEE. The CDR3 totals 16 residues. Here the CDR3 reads CASSSGVTSGPQEQFF. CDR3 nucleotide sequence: TGTGCCAGCAGCTCGGGGGTTACTAGCGGGCCACAAGAGCAGTTCTTC.

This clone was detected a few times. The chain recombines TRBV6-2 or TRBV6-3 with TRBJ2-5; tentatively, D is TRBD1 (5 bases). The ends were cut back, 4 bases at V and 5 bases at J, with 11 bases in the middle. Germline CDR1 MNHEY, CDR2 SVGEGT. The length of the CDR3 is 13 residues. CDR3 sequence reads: CASSFRGWETQYF. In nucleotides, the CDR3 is TGTGCCAGCAGTTTTAGGGGTTGGGAGACCCAGTACTTC.